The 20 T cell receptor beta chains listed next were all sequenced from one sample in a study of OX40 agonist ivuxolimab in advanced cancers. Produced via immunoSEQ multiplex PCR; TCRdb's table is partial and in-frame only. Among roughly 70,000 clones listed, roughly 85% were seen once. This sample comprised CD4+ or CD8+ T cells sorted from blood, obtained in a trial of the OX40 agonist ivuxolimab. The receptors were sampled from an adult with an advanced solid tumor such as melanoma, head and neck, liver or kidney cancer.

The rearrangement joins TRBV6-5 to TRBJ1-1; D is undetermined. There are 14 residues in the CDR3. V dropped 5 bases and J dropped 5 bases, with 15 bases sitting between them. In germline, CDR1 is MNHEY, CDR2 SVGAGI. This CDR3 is CASSPDLRGTEAFF. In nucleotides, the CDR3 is TGTGCCAGCAGTCCGGATCTGCGGGGTACTGAAGCTTTCTTT.

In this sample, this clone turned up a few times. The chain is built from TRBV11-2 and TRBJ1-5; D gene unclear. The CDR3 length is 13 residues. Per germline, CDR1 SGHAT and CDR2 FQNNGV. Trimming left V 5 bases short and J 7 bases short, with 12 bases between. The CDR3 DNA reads TGTGCCAGCAGCCTGGGAGTCCAACAGCCCCAGCATTTT. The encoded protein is CASSLGVQQPQHF.

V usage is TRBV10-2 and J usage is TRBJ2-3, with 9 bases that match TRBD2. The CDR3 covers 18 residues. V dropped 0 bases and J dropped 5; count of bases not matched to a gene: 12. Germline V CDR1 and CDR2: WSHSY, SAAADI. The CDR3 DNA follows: TGCGCCAGCAGTGAGTCGGGGCGGGCTAGCGGGAAAATAGATACGCAGTATTTT. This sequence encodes CASSESGRASGKIDTQYF.

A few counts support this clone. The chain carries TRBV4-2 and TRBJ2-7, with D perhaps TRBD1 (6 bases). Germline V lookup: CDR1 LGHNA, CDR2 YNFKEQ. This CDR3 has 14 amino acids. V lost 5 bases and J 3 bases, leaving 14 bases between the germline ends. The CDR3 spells CASSFAGVNYEQYF. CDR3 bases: TGTGCCAGCAGCTTTGCAGGGGTTAACTACGAGCAGTACTTC.

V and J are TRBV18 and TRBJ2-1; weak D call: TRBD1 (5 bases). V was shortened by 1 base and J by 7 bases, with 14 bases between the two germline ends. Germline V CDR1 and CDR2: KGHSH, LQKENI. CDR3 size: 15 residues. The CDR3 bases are TGTGCCAGCTCACCACAGAACAGGTTAGGGAATGAGCAGTTCTTC. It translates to CASSPQNRLGNEQFF.

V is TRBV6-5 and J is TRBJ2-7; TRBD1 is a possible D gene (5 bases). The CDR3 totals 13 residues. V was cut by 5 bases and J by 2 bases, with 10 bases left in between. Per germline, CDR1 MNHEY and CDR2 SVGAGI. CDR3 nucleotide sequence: TGTGCCAGCAGTCTGACAGTAGCCTACGAGCAGTACTTC. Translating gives CASSLTVAYEQYF.

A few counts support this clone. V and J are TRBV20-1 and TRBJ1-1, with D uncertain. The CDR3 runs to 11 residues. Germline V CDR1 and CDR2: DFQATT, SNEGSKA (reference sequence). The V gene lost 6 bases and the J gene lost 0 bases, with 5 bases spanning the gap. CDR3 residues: CSAGMNTEAFF. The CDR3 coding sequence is TGCAGTGCGGGAATGAACACTGAAGCTTTCTTT.

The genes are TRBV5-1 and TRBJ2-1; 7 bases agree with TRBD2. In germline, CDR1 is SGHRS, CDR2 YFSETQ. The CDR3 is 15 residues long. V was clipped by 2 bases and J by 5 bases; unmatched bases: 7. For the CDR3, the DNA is TGCGCCAGCAGCTTCGGGGACTACTTAAACAATGAGCAGTTCTTC. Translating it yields CASSFGDYLNNEQFF.

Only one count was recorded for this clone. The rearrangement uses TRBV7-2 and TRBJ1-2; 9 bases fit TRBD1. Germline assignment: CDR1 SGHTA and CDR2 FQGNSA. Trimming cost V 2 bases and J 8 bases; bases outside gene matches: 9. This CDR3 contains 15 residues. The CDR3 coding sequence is TGTGCCAGCAGCTTACCCGGGACAGGGTTACGCGGCTACACCTTC. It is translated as CASSLPGTGLRGYTF.

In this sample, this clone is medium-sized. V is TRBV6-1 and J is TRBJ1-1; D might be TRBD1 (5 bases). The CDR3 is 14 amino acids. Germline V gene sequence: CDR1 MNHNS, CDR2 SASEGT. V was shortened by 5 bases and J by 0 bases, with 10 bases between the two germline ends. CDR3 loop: CASSFSGMNTEAFF. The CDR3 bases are TGTGCCAGCAGTTTCTCAGGGATGAACACTGAAGCTTTCTTT.

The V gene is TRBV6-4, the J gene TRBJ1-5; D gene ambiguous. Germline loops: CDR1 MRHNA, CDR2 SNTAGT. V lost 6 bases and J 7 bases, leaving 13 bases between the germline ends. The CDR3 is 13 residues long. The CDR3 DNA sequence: TGTGCCAGCAGCCCCGGGCCCGGGCAGCCCCAGCATTTT. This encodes CASSPGPGQPQHF.

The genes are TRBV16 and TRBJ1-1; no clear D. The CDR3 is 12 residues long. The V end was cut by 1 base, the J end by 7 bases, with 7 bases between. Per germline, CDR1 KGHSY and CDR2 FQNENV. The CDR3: CASSQYGNEAFF. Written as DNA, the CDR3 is TGTGCCAGCAGCCAATACGGGAATGAAGCTTTCTTT. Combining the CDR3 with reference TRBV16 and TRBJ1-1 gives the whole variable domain GEEVAQTPKHLVRGEGQKAKLYCAPIKGHSYVFWYQQVLKNEFKFLISFQNENVFDETGMPKERFSAKCLPNSPCSLEIQATKLEDSAVYFCASSQYGNEAFFGQGTRLTVV.

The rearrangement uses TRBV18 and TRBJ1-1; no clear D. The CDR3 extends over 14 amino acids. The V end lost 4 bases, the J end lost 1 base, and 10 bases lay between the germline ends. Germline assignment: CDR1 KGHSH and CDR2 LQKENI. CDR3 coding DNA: TGTGCCAGCTCACAGGGTTGGAGGAACACTGAAGCTTTCTTT. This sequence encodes CASSQGWRNTEAFF. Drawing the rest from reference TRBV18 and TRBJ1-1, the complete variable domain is NAGVMQNPRHLVRRRGQEARLRCSPMKGHSHVYWYRQLPEEGLKFMVYLQKENIIDESGMPKERFSAEFPKEGPSILRIQQVVRGDSAAYFCASSQGWRNTEAFFGQGTRLTVV.

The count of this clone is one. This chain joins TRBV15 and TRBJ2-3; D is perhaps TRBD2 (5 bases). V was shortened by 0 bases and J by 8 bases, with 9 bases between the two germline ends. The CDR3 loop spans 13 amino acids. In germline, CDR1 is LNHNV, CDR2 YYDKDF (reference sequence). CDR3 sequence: CATSRDLSGTQYF. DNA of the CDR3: TGTGCCACCAGCAGAGATCTGAGCGGTACGCAGTATTTT.

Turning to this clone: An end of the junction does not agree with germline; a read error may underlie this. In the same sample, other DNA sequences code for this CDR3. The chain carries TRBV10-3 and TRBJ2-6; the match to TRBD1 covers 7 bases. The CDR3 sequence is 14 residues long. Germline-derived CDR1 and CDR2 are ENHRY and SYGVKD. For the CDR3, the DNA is TGTGCCATCAGCGACAGGGCAGGGGCCAACGTCCTAACTTTC. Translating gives CAISDRAGANVLTF.

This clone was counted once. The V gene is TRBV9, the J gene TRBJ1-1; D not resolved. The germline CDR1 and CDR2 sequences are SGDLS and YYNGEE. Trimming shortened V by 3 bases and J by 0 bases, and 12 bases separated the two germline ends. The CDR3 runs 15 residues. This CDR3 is CASSARIDVNTEAFF. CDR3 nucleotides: TGTGCCAGCAGCGCCCGTATAGATGTGAACACTGAAGCTTTCTTT.

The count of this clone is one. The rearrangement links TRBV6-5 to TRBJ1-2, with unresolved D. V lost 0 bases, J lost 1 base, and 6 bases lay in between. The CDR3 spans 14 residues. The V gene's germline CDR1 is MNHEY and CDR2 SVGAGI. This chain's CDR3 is CASSYSQVNYGYTF. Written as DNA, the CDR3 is TGTGCCAGCAGTTACTCTCAGGTTAACTATGGCTACACCTTC.

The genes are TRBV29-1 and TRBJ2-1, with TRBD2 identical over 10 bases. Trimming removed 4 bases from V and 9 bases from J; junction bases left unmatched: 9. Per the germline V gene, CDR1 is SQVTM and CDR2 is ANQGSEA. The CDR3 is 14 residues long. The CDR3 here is CSVVASGSNAEQFF. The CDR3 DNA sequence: TGCAGCGTTGTAGCTAGCGGGAGCAACGCTGAGCAGTTCTTC.

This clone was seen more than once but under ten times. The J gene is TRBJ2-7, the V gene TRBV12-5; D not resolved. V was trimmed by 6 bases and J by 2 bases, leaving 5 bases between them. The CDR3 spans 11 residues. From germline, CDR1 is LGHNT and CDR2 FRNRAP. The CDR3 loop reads CASGPPYEQYF. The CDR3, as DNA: TGTGCTAGTGGCCCTCCCTACGAGCAGTACTTC.

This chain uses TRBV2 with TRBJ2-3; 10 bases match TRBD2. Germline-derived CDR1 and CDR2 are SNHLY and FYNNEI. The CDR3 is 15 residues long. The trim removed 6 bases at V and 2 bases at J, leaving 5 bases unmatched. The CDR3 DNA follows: TGTGCCAGCAGACGACTAGCGGGCTACACAGATACGCAGTATTTT. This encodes CASRRLAGYTDTQYF. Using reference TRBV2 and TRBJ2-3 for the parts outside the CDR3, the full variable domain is EPEVTQTPSHQVTQMGQEVILRCVPISNHLYFYWYRQILGQKVEFLVSFYNNEISEKSEIFDDQFSVERPDGSNFTLKIRSTKLEDSAMYFCASRRLAGYTDTQYFGPGTRLTVL.